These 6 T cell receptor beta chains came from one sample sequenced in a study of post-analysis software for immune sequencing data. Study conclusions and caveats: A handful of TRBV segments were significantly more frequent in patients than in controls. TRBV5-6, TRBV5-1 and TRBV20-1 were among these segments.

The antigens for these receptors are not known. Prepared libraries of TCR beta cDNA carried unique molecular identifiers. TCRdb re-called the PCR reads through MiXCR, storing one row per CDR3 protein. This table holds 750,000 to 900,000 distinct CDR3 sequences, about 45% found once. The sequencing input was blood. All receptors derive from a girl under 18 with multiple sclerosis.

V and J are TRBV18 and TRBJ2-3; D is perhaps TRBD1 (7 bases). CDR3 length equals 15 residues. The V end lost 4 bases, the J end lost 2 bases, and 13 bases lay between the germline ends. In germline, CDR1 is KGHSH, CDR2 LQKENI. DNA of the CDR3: TGTGCCAGCTCACGAGGGGGGACAGCCACAGATACGCAGTATTTT. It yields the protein CASSRGGTATDTQYF.

The CDR3: CASSRDYSYNEQFF. The DNA of the CDR3 is TGTGCCAGCAGTCGGGACTACTCCTACAATGAGCAGTTCTTC. The rearrangement links TRBV12-3 or TRBV12-4 to TRBJ2-1; 7 nucleotides agree with TRBD2. The CDR3 spans 14 residues. The trim removed 5 bases at V and 0 bases at J, leaving 1 base unmatched.

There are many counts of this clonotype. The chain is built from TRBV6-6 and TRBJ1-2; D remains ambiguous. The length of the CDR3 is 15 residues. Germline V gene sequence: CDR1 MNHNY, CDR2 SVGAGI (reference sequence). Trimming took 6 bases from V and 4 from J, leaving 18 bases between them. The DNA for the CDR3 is TGTGCCAGCAGCGAATCTACCCTGACCTTCTATGGCTACACCTTC. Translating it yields CASSESTLTFYGYTF.

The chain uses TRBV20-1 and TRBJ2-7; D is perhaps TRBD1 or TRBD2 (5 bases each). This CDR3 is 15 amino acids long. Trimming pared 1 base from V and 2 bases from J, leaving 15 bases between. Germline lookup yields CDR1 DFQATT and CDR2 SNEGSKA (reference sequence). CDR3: CSARVCGTATYEQYF. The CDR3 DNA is TGCAGTGCTAGAGTATGTGGGACGGCCACCTACGAGCAGTACTTC.

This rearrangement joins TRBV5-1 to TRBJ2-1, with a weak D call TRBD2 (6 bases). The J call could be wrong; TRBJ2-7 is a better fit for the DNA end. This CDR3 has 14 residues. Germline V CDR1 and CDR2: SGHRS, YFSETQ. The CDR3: CASWVGSSYNEQYF. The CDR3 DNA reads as TGCGCCAGCTGGGTCGGGAGCTCCTACAATGAGCAGTACTTC.

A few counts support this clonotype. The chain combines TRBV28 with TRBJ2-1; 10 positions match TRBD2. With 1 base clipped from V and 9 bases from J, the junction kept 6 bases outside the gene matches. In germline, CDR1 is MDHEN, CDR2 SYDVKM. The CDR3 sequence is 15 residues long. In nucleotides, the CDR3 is TGTGCCAGCAGTTTATATGGGACTAGCGTTACTGAGCAGTTCTTC. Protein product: CASSLYGTSVTEQFF. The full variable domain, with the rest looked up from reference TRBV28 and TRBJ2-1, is DVKVTQSSRYLVKRTGEKVFLECVQDMDHENMFWYRQDPGLGLRLIYFSYDVKMKEKGDIPEGYSVSREKKERFSLILESASTNQTSMYLCASSLYGTSVTEQFFGPGTRLTVL.